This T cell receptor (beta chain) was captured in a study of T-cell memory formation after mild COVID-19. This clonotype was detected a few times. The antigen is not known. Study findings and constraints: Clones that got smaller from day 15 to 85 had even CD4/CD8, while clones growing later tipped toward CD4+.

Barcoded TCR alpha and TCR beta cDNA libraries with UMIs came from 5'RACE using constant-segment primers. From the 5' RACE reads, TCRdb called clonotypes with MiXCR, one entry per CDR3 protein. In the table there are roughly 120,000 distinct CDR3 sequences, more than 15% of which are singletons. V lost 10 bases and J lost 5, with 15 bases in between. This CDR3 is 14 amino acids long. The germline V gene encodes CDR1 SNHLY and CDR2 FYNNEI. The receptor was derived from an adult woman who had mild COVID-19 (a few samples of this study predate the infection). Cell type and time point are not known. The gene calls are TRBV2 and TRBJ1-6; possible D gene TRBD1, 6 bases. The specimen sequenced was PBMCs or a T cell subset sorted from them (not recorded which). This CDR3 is CATGQLSNNSPLHF. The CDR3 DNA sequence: TGTGCCACAGGACAGCTGTCTAATAATTCACCCCTCCACTTT.